This record concerns one TCR beta chain sequence. Its antigen is not identified. This sample is drawn from a study of PD-1 blockade in classical Hodgkin lymphoma. Points from the study as a whole: Newly diagnosed patients had diversity similar to the baseline diversity of complete responders. Undefined causes, possibly disease activity or prior therapy, underlie the repertoire differences.

The CDR3 covers 14 residues. Germline assignment: CDR1 SGHRS and CDR2 YFSETQ. Trimming took 3 bases from V and 4 from J; bases not matched to a gene: 3. Time point noted: cycle 4 day 1 (C4D1), after 5 to 7 weeks of nivolumab. Each and every patient relapsed after autologous stem cell transplantation, and patients got differing brentuximab vedotin exposure. Some clones are missing from TCRdb's copy, which holds only in-frame ones; the method was immunoSEQ multiplex PCR. This sample has some 90,000 clones, with over 75% found just once. The origin of this receptor is a human donor with classical Hodgkin lymphoma. The sample here was peripheral blood mononuclear cells (PBMCs), taken before the fourth cycle of nivolumab. V is TRBV5-1 and J is TRBJ1-1; the match to TRBD1 covers 10 bases. CDR3 in amino acids: CASSWGQGSTEAFF. The CDR3 DNA is TGCGCCAGCAGCTGGGGACAGGGGTCCACTGAAGCTTTCTTT.